The 17 T cell receptor beta chains in this list originate from one sample, sequenced in a study of cytomegalovirus exposure and HLA in healthy donors (dated by TCRdb to about 2017). Libraries were constructed by the immunoSEQ multiplex PCR assay. The multiplex PCR relied on a mix of 60 forward primers for TCR Vbeta segments and 13 reverse primers for TCR Jbeta segments. TCRdb re-hosts the immuneACCESS table, in-frame sequences only. Its copies lack some clones; in the studies checked, an unresolved V gene accounts for under half of them, and the cause for the rest is not known. Recorded for this sample are roughly 180,000 clones; almost 80% of them occurred a single time. In total, the top ten clones hold more than 13% of the sample. The specimen was PBMCs. Source of these receptors: a man aged 45-65 years in good health and CMV-seropositive.

The chain combines TRBV11-2 with TRBJ2-1; TRBD2 aligns across 8 bases. J gave up 7 bases and V 5 bases, and 7 bases lay outside the gene matches. Germline V CDR1 and CDR2: SGHAT, FQNNGV. The CDR3 is made up of 14 amino acids. The CDR3 loop is CASSLGGGRNEQFF. The CDR3 DNA follows: TGTGCCAGCAGCCTCGGGGGGGGCCGTAATGAGCAGTTCTTC.

The chain recombines TRBV7-9 with TRBJ1-5, with a tentative D call TRBD1 (6 bases). The CDR3 extends over 14 amino acids. Germline lookup yields CDR1 SEHNR and CDR2 FQNEAQ (reference sequence). Trimming left V 3 bases short and J 5 bases short, with 11 bases between. The CDR3 region has the DNA TGTGCCAGCAGCTTGGGGGACACCTATCAGCCCCAGCATTTT. Translated: CASSLGDTYQPQHF.

Regarding this clone: One junction end does not reproduce the germline sequence, and a read error may be involved. J is TRBJ2-3 and V is TRBV7-9; D is uncertain. This CDR3 comprises 13 residues. CDR1 is SEHNR and CDR2 is FQNEAQ in the germline V gene (reference sequence). The CDR3 nucleotides are TGTTCCAGCTACTCGTATTCGGCAGATACGCAGTATTTT. This encodes CSSYSYSADTQYF.

This chain links TRBV5-4 with TRBJ2-7; D is unclear. The V end lost 0 bases, the J end lost 3 bases, and 13 bases lay between the germline ends. This CDR3 has 15 amino acids. In germline, CDR1 is SGHNT, CDR2 YYREEE (reference sequence). The CDR3 DNA follows: TGTGCCAGCAGCTTGGGTAGCTTAATGAACTACGAGCAGTACTTC. Its translation: CASSLGSLMNYEQYF.

The rearrangement uses TRBV19 and TRBJ1-1; unclear D gene. There are 15 residues in the CDR3. Trimming left V 5 bases short and J 2 bases short, with 15 bases between. CDR1 and CDR2 from the germline V gene are LNHDA and SQIVND (reference sequence). The CDR3 DNA reads as TGTGCCAGTAGTGGGCGTGGGCAGCCCAACACTGAAGCTTTCTTT. Amino acid sequence: CASSGRGQPNTEAFF.

This clone occurred once. The chain couples TRBV19 to TRBJ1-1; a weak D match, TRBD1 (5 bases). The germline V gene has CDR1 LNHDA and CDR2 SQIVND (reference sequence). Deletions cut 6 bases from V and 0 bases from J, with 14 bases between. This CDR3 is built from 15 residues. The CDR3 sequence: CASSQGVAMNTEAFF. Here the CDR3 DNA reads TGTGCCAGTAGCCAGGGTGTCGCAATGAACACTGAAGCTTTCTTT.

The count of this clone is one. This chain uses TRBV5-4 with TRBJ2-5, with a possible D match to TRBD1 (6 bases). The DNA end is more similar to TRBJ2-7, so the J call may be wrong. The CDR3 runs to 13 residues. The germline V gene has CDR1 SGHNT and CDR2 YYREEE (reference sequence). CDR3 bases: TGTGCCAGCAGCTTTGGACAGACCTACGAGCAGTACTTC. This codes for CASSFGQTYEQYF.

The genes are TRBV7-9 and TRBJ2-7, with D perhaps matching TRBD1 (5 bases). The CDR3 is 14 amino acids. Germline V gives CDR1 SEHNR, CDR2 FQNEAQ (reference sequence). Trimming left V 5 bases short and J 1 base short, with 12 bases between. The CDR3 region has the DNA TGTGCCAGCAGCCGTTCGACAGTTTCCTACGAGCAGTACTTC. It is translated as CASSRSTVSYEQYF.

J is TRBJ2-5 and V is TRBV7-8; 12 nucleotides align to TRBD1. The CDR3 spans 15 residues. After removal of 5 bases from V and 5 bases from J, the junction contained 6 bases not matched to a gene. Germline values: CDR1 SGHVS, CDR2 FQNEAQ. The CDR3 region is CASSSRDRGLETQYF. The CDR3 DNA reads TGTGCCAGCAGCAGCCGGGACAGGGGGCTGGAGACCCAGTACTTC. The variable domain in full, with the rest retrieved from reference TRBV7-8 and TRBJ2-5, is GAGVSQSPRYKVAKRGQDVALRCDPISGHVSLFWYQQALGQGPEFLTYFQNEAQLDKSGLPSDRFFAERPEGSVSTLKIQRTQQEDSAVYLCASSSRDRGLETQYFGPGTRLLVL.

The chain combines TRBV4-2 with TRBJ2-1; tentative D call: TRBD2 (5 bases). The CDR3 extends over 16 amino acids. V was cut by 0 bases and J by 4 bases, with 13 bases left in between. Germline V gives CDR1 LGHNA, CDR2 YNFKEQ. CDR3: CASSQDLGQRYNEQFF. Written as DNA, the CDR3 is TGTGCCAGCAGCCAAGATTTAGGCCAGCGGTACAATGAGCAGTTCTTC.

The rearrangement links TRBV4-2 to TRBJ2-1; 11 nucleotides match TRBD2. V shed 2 bases and J 2 bases; nucleotides not matched to a gene: 2. Germline assignment: CDR1 LGHNA and CDR2 YNFKEQ. The length of the CDR3 is 16 residues. CDR3 bases: TGTGCCAGCAGCCAACTAGCGGGGGGCCCCTACAATGAGCAGTTCTTC. It translates to CASSQLAGGPYNEQFF.

This chain connects TRBV7-6 to TRBJ2-3, with 10 bases that match TRBD1. The ends lost 1 base at V and 5 bases at J; junction bases unmatched: 9. This CDR3 region has 17 residues. Germline CDR1 and CDR2: SGHVS and FNYEAQ. Here the CDR3 DNA reads TGTGCCAGCAGCTTAGACCCGGACAGGGGGTTTGAAGATACGCAGTATTTT. This encodes CASSLDPDRGFEDTQYF.

This sequence joins TRBV4-1 and TRBJ2-1; TRBD2 agrees at 8 bases. The germline V gene encodes CDR1 MGHRA and CDR2 YSYEKL. Trimming took 3 bases from V and 7 from J; bases not matched to a gene: 5. The CDR3 is 14 amino acids. DNA of the CDR3: TGCGCCAGCAGCCATGCCGGGACTAGAAATGAGCAGTTCTTC. Translation gives CASSHAGTRNEQFF.

This chain joins TRBV5-6 and TRBJ1-1; possibly TRBD1 for D (6 bases). Trimming removed 2 bases at V and 4 bases at J, with 12 bases between. The CDR3 has 14 residues. The germline gives CDR1 SGHDT, CDR2 YYEEEE. CDR3 DNA: TGTGCCAGCAGCTTCGCGGGGGCGAGCACTGAAGCTTTCTTT. Translated: CASSFAGASTEAFF. The entire variable domain, with the rest obtained from reference TRBV5-6 and TRBJ1-1, is as follows: DAGVTQSPTHLIKTRGQQVTLRCSPKSGHDTVSWYQQALGQGPQFIFQYYEEEERQRGNFPDRFSGHQFPNYSSELNVNALLLGDSALYLCASSFAGASTEAFFGQGTRLTVV.

The V gene is TRBV5-6, the J gene TRBJ2-3, with TRBD2 as a possible D gene (6 bases). Germline assignment: CDR1 SGHDT and CDR2 YYEEEE. Trimming removed 4 bases from V and 3 bases from J, with 21 bases in between. The CDR3 length is 17 residues. CDR3 DNA: TGTGCCAGCAGCCTGATAGGGGCAGGGAGGTGGACAGATACGCAGTATTTT. This gives the protein CASSLIGAGRWTDTQYF.

The chain links TRBV7-8 to TRBJ1-6; possibly TRBD1 for D (6 bases). CDR3 size: 15 residues. From germline, CDR1 is SGHVS and CDR2 FQNEAQ. The V end lost 0 bases, the J end lost 9 bases, and 12 bases lay between the germline ends. The CDR3 spells CASSLAARGSSPLHF. CDR3 bases: TGTGCCAGCAGCTTAGCGGCCAGGGGAAGTTCACCCCTCCACTTT.

This chain joins TRBV5-1 and TRBJ2-7; TRBD2 aligns across 12 bases. V was pared by 3 bases and J by 4 bases, with 5 bases of the junction left unmatched. CDR3 length equals 15 residues. Germline CDR1 reads SGHRS; CDR2 reads YFSETQ. The CDR3 bases are TGCGCCAGCAGCTGGCCTAGCGGGGGGGGGTACGAGCAGTACTTC. Translating it yields CASSWPSGGGYEQYF.